The T cell receptor beta chain under discussion was sequenced for a study of cytomegalovirus exposure and HLA in healthy donors. Study-wide points: At a 0.05 false discovery rate, a later analysis found 16,951 TCR beta sequences to be associated with HLA alleles.

V was shortened by 5 bases and J by 9 bases, with 18 bases between the two germline ends. Germline values: CDR1 SEHNR, CDR2 FQNEAQ (reference sequence). The CDR3 is 14 residues long. PCR involved 60 Vbeta and 13 Jbeta primers. TCRdb's table, derived via immunoSEQ multiplex PCR, lists solely in-frame clones and lacks some. Of 150,000 to 200,000 clones listed, approximately 80% are singletons. As to this clone: Its antigen remains unidentified.

This clonotype was obtained from a female donor in good health and CMV-seronegative. This rearrangement joins TRBV7-9 to TRBJ2-3; maybe TRBD1 (6 bases). Material: PBMCs. CDR3 protein: CASSPGDHRVTQYF. The CDR3, as DNA: TGTGCCAGCAGCCCAGGGGACCATCGGGTGACGCAGTATTTT.